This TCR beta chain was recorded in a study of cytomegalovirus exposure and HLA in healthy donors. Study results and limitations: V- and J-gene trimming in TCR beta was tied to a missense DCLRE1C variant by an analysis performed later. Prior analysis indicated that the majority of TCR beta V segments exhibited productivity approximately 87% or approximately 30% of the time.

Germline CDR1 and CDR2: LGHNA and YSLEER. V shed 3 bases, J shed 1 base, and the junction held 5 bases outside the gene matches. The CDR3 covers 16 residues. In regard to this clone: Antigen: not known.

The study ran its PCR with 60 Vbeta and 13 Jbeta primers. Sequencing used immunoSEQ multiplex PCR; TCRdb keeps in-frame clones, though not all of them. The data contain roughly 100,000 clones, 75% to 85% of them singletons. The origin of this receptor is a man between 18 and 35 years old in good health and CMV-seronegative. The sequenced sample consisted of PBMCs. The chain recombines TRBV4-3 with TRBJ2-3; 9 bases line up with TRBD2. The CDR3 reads CASSQATSGRTDTQYF. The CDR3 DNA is TGCGCCAGCAGCCAGGCCACTAGCGGGCGCACAGATACGCAGTATTTT.